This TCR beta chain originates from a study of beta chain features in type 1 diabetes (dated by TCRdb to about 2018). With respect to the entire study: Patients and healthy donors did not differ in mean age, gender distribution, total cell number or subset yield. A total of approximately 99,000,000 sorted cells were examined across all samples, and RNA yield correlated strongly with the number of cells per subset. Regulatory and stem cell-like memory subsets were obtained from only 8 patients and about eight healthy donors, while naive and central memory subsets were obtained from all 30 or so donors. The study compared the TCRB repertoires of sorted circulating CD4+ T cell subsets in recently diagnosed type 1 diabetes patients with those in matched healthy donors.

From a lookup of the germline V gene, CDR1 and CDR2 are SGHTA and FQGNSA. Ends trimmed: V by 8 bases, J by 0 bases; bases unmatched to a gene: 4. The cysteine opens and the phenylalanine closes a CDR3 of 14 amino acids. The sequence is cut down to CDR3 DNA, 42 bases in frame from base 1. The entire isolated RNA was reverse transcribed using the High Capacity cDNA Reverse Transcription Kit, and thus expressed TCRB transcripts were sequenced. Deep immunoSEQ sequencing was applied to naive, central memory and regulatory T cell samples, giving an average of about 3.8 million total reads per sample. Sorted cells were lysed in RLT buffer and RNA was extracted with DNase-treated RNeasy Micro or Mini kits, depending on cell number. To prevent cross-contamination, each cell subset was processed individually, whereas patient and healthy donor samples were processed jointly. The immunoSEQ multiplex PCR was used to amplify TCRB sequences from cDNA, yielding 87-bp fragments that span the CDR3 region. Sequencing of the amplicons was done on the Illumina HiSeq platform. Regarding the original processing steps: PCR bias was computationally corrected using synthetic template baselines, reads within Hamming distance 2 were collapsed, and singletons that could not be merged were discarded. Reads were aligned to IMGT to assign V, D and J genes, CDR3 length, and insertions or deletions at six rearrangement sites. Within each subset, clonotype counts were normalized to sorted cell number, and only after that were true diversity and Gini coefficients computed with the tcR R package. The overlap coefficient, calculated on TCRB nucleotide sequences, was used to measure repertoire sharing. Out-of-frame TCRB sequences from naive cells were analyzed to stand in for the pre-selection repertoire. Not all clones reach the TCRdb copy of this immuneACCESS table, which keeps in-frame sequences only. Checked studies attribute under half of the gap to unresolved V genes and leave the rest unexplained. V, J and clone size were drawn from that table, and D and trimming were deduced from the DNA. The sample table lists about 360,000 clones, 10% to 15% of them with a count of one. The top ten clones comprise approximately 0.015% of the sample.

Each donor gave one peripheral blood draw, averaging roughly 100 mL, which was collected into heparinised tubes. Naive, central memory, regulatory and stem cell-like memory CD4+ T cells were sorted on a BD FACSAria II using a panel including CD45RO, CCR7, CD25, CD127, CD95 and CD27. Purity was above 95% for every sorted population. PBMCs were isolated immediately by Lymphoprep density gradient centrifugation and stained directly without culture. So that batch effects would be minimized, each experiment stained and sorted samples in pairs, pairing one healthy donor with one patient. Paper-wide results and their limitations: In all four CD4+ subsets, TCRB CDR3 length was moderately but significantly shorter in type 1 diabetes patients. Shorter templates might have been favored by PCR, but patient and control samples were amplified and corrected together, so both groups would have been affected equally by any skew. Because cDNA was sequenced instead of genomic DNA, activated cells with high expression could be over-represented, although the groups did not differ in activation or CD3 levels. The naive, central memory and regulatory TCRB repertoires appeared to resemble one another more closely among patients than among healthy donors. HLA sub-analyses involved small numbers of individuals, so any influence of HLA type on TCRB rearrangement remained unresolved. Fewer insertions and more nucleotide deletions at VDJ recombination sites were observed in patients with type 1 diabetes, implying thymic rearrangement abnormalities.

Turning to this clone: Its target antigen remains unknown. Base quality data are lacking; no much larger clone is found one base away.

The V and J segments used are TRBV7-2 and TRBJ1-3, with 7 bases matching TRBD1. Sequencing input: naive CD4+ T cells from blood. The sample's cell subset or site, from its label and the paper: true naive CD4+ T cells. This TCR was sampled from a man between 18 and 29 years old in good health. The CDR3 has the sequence CASGPGGSGNTIYF. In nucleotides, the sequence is TGTGCCAGCGGTCCAGGGGGCTCTGGAAACACCATATATTTT.